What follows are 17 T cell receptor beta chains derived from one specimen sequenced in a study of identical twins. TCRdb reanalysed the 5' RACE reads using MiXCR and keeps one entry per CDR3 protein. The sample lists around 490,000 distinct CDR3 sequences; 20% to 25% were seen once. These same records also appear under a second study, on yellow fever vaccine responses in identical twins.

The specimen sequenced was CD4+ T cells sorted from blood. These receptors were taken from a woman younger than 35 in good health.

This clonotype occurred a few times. CDR3 residues: CASSQMGHLTDTQYF. The DNA of the CDR3 is TGCGCCAGCAGCCAAATGGGACACCTCACAGATACGCAGTATTTT. The J gene is TRBJ2-3, the V gene TRBV4-1, with D tentatively TRBD1 (6 bases). CDR3 length: 15 amino acids. Per germline, CDR1 MGHRA and CDR2 YSYEKL. With 2 bases removed from V and 2 bases from J, the gap between germline ends came to 11 bases.

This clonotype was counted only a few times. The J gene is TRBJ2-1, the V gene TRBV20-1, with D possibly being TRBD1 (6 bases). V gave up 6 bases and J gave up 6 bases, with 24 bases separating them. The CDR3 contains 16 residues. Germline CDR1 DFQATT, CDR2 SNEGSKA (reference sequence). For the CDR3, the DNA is TGCAGTGCCAAGTCAGGGGTCTTCGGCCCTCTCAATGAGCAGTTCTTC. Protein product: CSAKSGVFGPLNEQFF.

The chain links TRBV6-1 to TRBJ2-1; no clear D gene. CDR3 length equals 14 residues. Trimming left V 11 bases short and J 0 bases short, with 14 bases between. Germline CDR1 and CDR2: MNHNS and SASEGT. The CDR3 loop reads CALRTRSSYNEQFF. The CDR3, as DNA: TGTGCCCTTCGGACGAGGAGCTCCTACAATGAGCAGTTCTTC.

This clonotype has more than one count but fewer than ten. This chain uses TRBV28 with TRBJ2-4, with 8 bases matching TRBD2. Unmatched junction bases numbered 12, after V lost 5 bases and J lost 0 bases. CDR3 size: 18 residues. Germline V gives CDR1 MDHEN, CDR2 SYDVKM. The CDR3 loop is CASSLGGGTSRAKNIQYF. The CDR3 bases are TGTGCCAGCAGTCTTGGCGGGGGGACCTCAAGAGCCAAAAACATTCAGTACTTC.

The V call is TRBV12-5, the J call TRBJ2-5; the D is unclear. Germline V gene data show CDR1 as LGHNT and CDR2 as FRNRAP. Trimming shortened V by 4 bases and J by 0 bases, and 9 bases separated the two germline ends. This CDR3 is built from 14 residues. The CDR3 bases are TGTGCTAGTGGTTCTTATCCGTACCAAGAGACCCAGTACTTC. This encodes CASGSYPYQETQYF.

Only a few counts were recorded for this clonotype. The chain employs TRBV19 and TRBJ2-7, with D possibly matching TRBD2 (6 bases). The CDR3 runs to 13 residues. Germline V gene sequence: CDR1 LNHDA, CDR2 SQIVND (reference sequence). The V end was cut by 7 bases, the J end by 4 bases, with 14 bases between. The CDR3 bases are TGTGCCAGTACCCCGGGAGAAAGGTACGAGCAGTACTTC. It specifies CASTPGERYEQYF.

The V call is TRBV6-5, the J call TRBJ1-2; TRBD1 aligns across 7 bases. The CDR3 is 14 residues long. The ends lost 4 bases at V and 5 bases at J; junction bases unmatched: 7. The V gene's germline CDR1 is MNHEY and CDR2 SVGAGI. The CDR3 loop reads CASSFRQGGYGYTF. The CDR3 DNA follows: TGTGCCAGCAGTTTTCGACAGGGAGGTTATGGCTACACCTTC.

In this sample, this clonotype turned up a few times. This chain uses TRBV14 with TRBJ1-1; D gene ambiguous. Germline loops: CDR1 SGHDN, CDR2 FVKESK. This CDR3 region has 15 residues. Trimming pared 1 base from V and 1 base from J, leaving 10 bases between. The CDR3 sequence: CASSQVDGWNTEAFF. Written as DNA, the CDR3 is TGTGCCAGCAGCCAAGTGGACGGATGGAACACTGAAGCTTTCTTT.

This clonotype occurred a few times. The CDR3 DNA sequence: TGTGCCAGCAGTTTTTTGGGCCCGCTGCCCCAGCATTTT. Its protein is CASSFLGPLPQHF. This rearrangement joins TRBV12-3 or TRBV12-4 to TRBJ1-5; no reliable D call. Between the trimmed V and J ends, which lost 3 bases and 9 bases, there was a span of 12 bases. The length of the CDR3 is 13 residues.

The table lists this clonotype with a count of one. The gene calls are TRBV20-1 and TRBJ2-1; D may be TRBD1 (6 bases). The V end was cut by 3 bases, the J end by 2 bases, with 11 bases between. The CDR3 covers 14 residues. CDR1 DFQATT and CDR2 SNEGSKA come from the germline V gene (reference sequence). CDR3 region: CSASGQSAYNEQFF. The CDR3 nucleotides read TGCAGTGCTAGTGGACAGTCCGCCTACAATGAGCAGTTCTTC.

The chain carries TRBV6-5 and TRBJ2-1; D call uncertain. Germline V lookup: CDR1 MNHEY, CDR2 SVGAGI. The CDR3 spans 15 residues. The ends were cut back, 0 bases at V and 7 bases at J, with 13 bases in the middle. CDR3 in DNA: TGTGCCAGCAGTTACTCGAGATCGGCTGGGAATGAGCAGTTCTTC. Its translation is CASSYSRSAGNEQFF.

This chain's CDR3 is CASSSGLATNTQYF. CDR3 coding DNA: TGTGCCAGCAGCTCGGGACTAGCGACTAATACGCAGTATTTT. J is TRBJ2-3 and V is TRBV11-2; 10 bases fit TRBD2. Losses at the gene ends were 4 bases for V and 7 bases for J; bases not matched to a gene: 5. Germline V gene lookup returns CDR1 SGHAT and CDR2 FQNNGV. CDR3 length: 14 amino acids. The complete variable domain, with remaining parts taken from reference TRBV11-2 and TRBJ2-3, reads EAGVAQSPRYKIIEKRQSVAFWCNPISGHATLYWYQQILGQGPKLLIQFQNNGVVDDSQLPKDRFSAERLKGVDSTLKIQPAKLEDSAVYLCASSSGLATNTQYFGPGTRLTVL.

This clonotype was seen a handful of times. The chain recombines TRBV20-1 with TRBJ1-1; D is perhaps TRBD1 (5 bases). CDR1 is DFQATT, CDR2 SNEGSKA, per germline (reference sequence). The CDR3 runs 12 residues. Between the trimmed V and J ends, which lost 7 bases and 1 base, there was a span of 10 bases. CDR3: CSVWGPNTEAFF. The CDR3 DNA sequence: TGCAGTGTTTGGGGACCGAACACTGAAGCTTTCTTT.

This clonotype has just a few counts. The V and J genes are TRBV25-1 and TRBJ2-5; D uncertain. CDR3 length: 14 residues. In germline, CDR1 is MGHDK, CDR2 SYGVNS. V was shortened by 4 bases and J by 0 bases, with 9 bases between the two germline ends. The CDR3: CASSGRLYQETQYF. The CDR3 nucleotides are TGTGCCAGCAGTGGGAGACTGTACCAAGAGACCCAGTACTTC.

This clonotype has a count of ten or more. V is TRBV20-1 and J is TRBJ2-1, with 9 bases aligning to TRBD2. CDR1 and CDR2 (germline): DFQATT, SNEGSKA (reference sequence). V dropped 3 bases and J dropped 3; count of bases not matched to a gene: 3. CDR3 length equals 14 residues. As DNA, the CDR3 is TGCAGTGCTAGGGGACTAGCTCTCTACAATGAGCAGTTCTTC. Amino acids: CSARGLALYNEQFF.

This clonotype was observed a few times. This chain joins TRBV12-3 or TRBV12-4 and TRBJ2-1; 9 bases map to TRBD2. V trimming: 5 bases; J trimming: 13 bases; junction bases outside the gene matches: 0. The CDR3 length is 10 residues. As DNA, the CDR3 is TGTGCCAGCAGTGGGACTAGCCAGTTCTTC. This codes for CASSGTSQFF.

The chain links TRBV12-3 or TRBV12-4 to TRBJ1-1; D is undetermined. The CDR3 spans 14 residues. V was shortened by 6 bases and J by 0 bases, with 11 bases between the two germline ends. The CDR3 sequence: CASSPRAVNTEAFF. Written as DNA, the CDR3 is TGTGCCAGCAGCCCCCGGGCGGTGAACACTGAAGCTTTCTTT.